This is a list of T cell receptor beta chains from one sample in a study of naive and memory T cell subsets. TCRdb reprocessed the UMI-ligation and nested PCR reads with MiXCR, giving one entry per CDR3 protein. The sample has around 160,000 distinct CDR3 sequences, over 15% seen once. Sequencing was done on a sample of naive CD4+ T cells from blood. These receptors were obtained from a human donor in good health. CDR3s include the opening cysteine and the closing phenylalanine or tryptophan. The order of the fields is V gene, clone size, J gene, D gene, CDR3 length, CDR3 DNA, CDR3 protein. A D gene is named only where the DNA matches it firmly. Some rows have no size entry. The others give once, few or many, or a class for an expanded clone.

V: TRBV28
size: -
J: TRBJ2-3
D: -
length: 15
DNA: TGTGCCAGCAGTTCGTCGGGTGAGGGGGCAGATACGCAGTATTTT
CDR3: CASSSSGEGADTQYF

V: TRBV7-2
size: -
J: TRBJ1-1
D: TRBD1
length: 15
DNA: TGTGCCAGCAGCGGGGGGACAGTGAGGGTGCCTGAAGCTTTCTTT
CDR3: CASSGGTVRVPEAFF

V: TRBV3-1
size: few
J: TRBJ2-1
D: -
length: 16
DNA: TGTGCCAGCAGCCAACTTTCGGGAAGCTCCTACAATGAGCAGTTCTTC
CDR3: CASSQLSGSSYNEQFF

V: TRBV28
size: -
J: TRBJ1-1
D: -
length: 14
DNA: TGTGCCAGCAGTTTCTCCGAAAGGGGGACTGAAGCTTTCTTT
CDR3: CASSFSERGTEAFF

V: TRBV20-1
size: -
J: TRBJ2-3
D: TRBD2
length: 16
DNA: TGCAGTGCTAGCCCGAGCAGCGGGAGGGCCCGAGATACGCAGTATTTT
CDR3: CSASPSSGRARDTQYF

V: TRBV29-1
size: -
J: TRBJ2-7
D: -
length: 14
DNA: TGCAGCGTTGAAGATCCCAGGGCAGACTACGAGCAGTACTTC
CDR3: CSVEDPRADYEQYF

V: TRBV5-6
size: -
J: TRBJ2-5
D: -
length: 16
DNA: TGTGCCAGCAGCTCAAAACGGGGGTTCGCCCAAGAGACCCAGTACTTC
CDR3: CASSSKRGFAQETQYF

V: TRBV27
size: -
J: TRBJ2-3
D: -
length: 15
DNA: TGTGCCAGCAGTTTATCTGTGGGAGGCACAGATACGCAGTATTTT
CDR3: CASSLSVGGTDTQYF

V: TRBV19
size: -
J: TRBJ2-3
D: -
length: 14
DNA: TGTGCCTGCGCGGAGGGGGCTAGCACAGATACGCAGTATTTT
CDR3: CACAEGASTDTQYF

V: TRBV20-1
size: -
J: TRBJ1-1
D: -
length: 12
DNA: TGCAGTGCTGAGGGGGTGGGCACTGAAGCTTTCTTT
CDR3: CSAEGVGTEAFF

V: TRBV20-1
size: -
J: TRBJ1-2
D: -
length: 12
DNA: TGCAGTGGTGCCGACAGTCTCTATGGCTACACCTTC
CDR3: CSGADSLYGYTF

V: TRBV10-3
size: few
J: TRBJ2-5
D: -
length: 14
DNA: TGTGCCATCAGTGACGGCAGGGCGACTGAGACCCAGTACTTC
CDR3: CAISDGRATETQYF

V: TRBV19
size: -
J: TRBJ2-3
D: -
length: 14
DNA: TGTGCCAGTAGTATCCGGGCCCTCACAGATACGCAGTATTTT
CDR3: CASSIRALTDTQYF

V: TRBV18
size: few
J: TRBJ1-5
D: TRBD1
length: 15
DNA: TGTGCCAGCTCCCCCGGGACAGGGAGCAATCAGCCCCAGCATTTT
CDR3: CASSPGTGSNQPQHF

V: TRBV20-1
size: few
J: TRBJ1-5
D: TRBD1
length: 16
DNA: TGCAGTGCTAGAGACCCGGGACAGGGGAACAGTCAGCCCCAGCATTTT
CDR3: CSARDPGQGNSQPQHF

V: TRBV7-2
size: -
J: TRBJ2-6
D: TRBD1
length: 16
DNA: TGTGCCAGCAGCTTTACAGGGGGCTCGGGGGCCAACGTCCTGACTTTC
CDR3: CASSFTGGSGANVLTF

V: TRBV4-1
size: -
J: TRBJ2-5
D: -
length: 14
DNA: TGCGCCAGCAGCCAGCCTCTAGCGAAAGAGACCCAGTACTTC
CDR3: CASSQPLAKETQYF

V: TRBV5-1
size: few
J: TRBJ2-7
D: -
length: 12
DNA: TGCGCCAGCAGCGCGTCCACCTACGAGCAGTACTTC
CDR3: CASSASTYEQYF

V: TRBV28
size: few
J: TRBJ1-2
D: TRBD1
length: 13
DNA: TGTGCCAGCAGTTCGGGACAGGGGGACGGCTACACCTTC
CDR3: CASSSGQGDGYTF

V: TRBV5-4
size: -
J: TRBJ2-3
D: -
length: 13
DNA: TGTGCCAGCAGCTTACTAGGATCAGATACGCAGTATTTT
CDR3: CASSLLGSDTQYF

V: TRBV29-1
size: many
J: TRBJ2-5
D: -
length: 14
DNA: TGCAGCGTCCCGGGACACTCCTTCCAAGAGACCCAGTACTTC
CDR3: CSVPGHSFQETQYF

V: TRBV5-1
size: few
J: TRBJ2-1
D: TRBD1
length: 15
DNA: TGCGCCAGCAGCCTAGGACAGGGGGATCCGAAGATGCAGTTCTTC
CDR3: CASSLGQGDPKMQFF

V: TRBV14
size: -
J: TRBJ2-7
D: -
length: 14
DNA: TGTGCCAGCAGCAGACAATCCTTCTCCTACGAGCAGTACTTC
CDR3: CASSRQSFSYEQYF

V: TRBV5-6
size: -
J: TRBJ2-3
D: -
length: 17
DNA: TGTGCCAGCAGCTTGGCCCGGGCAGGGACCAGCACAGATACGCAGTATTTT
CDR3: CASSLARAGTSTDTQYF

V: TRBV28
size: -
J: TRBJ2-2
D: -
length: 15
DNA: TGTGCCAGCAACGAAAGCGGAGCCAACACCGGGGAGCTGTTTTTT
CDR3: CASNESGANTGELFF

V: TRBV5-1
size: -
J: TRBJ2-3
D: -
length: 15
DNA: TGCGCCAGCAGCACAGAAGGCAGGGGATCGGGTACGCAGTATTTT
CDR3: CASSTEGRGSGTQYF

V: TRBV7-8
size: many
J: TRBJ1-4
D: -
length: 13
DNA: TGTGCCAGCAGCTCCGCGACTAATGAAAAACTGTTTTTT
CDR3: CASSSATNEKLFF

V: TRBV29-1
size: once
J: TRBJ2-5
D: -
length: 12
DNA: TGCAGCGTTGCCACAGGGCGCGAGACCCAGTACTTC
CDR3: CSVATGRETQYF

V: TRBV6-5
size: -
J: TRBJ2-7
D: -
length: 12
DNA: TGTGCCAGCGGGAGGGGGGCCTACGAGCAGTACTTC
CDR3: CASGRGAYEQYF

V: TRBV5-1
size: few
J: TRBJ2-3
D: TRBD2
length: 16
DNA: TGCGCCAGCAGCTTGGGGACTAGCGGAGGGGTAGATACGCAGTATTTT
CDR3: CASSLGTSGGVDTQYF

V: TRBV12-3/TRBV12-4
size: many
J: TRBJ2-3
D: -
length: 13
DNA: TGTGCCAGCAAACAGGGTTCCCCAGATACGCAGTATTTT
CDR3: CASKQGSPDTQYF

V: TRBV11-2
size: few
J: TRBJ2-7
D: -
length: 16
DNA: TGTGCCAGCAGTTCAAGACGTGGACAGCTCTACTACGAGCAGTACTTC
CDR3: CASSSRRGQLYYEQYF

V: TRBV29-1
size: few
J: TRBJ2-1
D: -
length: 11
DNA: TGCAGCGACAGATCCTACAATGAGCAGTTCTTC
CDR3: CSDRSYNEQFF

V: TRBV10-3
size: many
J: TRBJ2-3
D: TRBD2
length: 15
DNA: TGTGCCATCAGTGAAACTGGCGGGAGAGGAGATACGCAGTATTTT
CDR3: CAISETGGRGDTQYF

V: TRBV13
size: -
J: TRBJ2-7
D: -
length: 12
DNA: TGTGCCAGCAGCAATAAACCCTTGGAGCAGTACTTC
CDR3: CASSNKPLEQYF

V: TRBV2
size: -
J: TRBJ2-1
D: TRBD2
length: 15
DNA: TGTGCCAGCAGGGTAGCGGGAAGAGCCTACAATGAGCAGTTCTTC
CDR3: CASRVAGRAYNEQFF

V: TRBV5-1
size: few
J: TRBJ2-2
D: -
length: 16
DNA: TGCGCCAGCAGCTTGGTTCTGGGTCTAAAGGCCGGGGAGCTGTTTTTT
CDR3: CASSLVLGLKAGELFF

V: TRBV14
size: few
J: TRBJ2-7
D: -
length: 20
DNA: TGTGCCAGCAGCCAGGTGACAGAATCCAAAGCAGGTGAAATTCTCTACGAGCAGTACTTC
CDR3: CASSQVTESKAGEILYEQYF

V: TRBV7-2
size: -
J: TRBJ2-3
D: -
length: 13
DNA: TGTGCCAGCAGCTTAGTCCGCACAGATACGCAGTATTTT
CDR3: CASSLVRTDTQYF

V: TRBV4-3
size: few
J: TRBJ2-1
D: TRBD2
length: 16
DNA: TGCGCCAGCAGCCATTTAAGCGGGGGATCCTACAATGAGCAGTTCTTC
CDR3: CASSHLSGGSYNEQFF

V: TRBV16
size: -
J: TRBJ2-1
D: -
length: 16
DNA: TGTGCCAGCACACGAGGGGACCTTTCCTCCTACAATGAGCAGTTCTTC
CDR3: CASTRGDLSSYNEQFF

V: TRBV11-2
size: -
J: TRBJ1-1
D: -
length: 12
DNA: TGTGCCAGCAGCCCCGAGGGGTTTGAAGCTTTCTTT
CDR3: CASSPEGFEAFF

V: TRBV6-2/TRBV6-3
size: few
J: TRBJ2-7
D: TRBD2
length: 16
DNA: TGTGCCAGCAGTTACGTTCGCGGGAGGGCCATCCACGAGCAGTACTTC
CDR3: CASSYVRGRAIHEQYF

V: TRBV3-1
size: -
J: TRBJ1-2
D: -
length: 15
DNA: TGTGCCAGCAGCCAAGTGGCGGGGATTAACTATGGCTACACCTTC
CDR3: CASSQVAGINYGYTF

V: TRBV7-9
size: -
J: TRBJ2-1
D: TRBD2
length: 15
DNA: TGTGCCAGCAGCCCCACGCGGGAGGGCTGGGATGAGCAGTTCTTC
CDR3: CASSPTREGWDEQFF

V: TRBV10-3
size: few
J: TRBJ2-1
D: -
length: 13
DNA: TGTGCCATCGGGGATTCCTCCTACAATGAGCAGTTCTTC
CDR3: CAIGDSSYNEQFF

V: TRBV7-3
size: many
J: TRBJ2-1
D: -
length: 13
DNA: TGTGCCAGCAGCCCGTACTCCTACAATGAGCAGTTCTTC
CDR3: CASSPYSYNEQFF

V: TRBV7-2
size: -
J: TRBJ1-2
D: TRBD1
length: 14
DNA: TGTGCCAGCAGCTCGGGACAGGGGTTTTATGGCTACACCTTC
CDR3: CASSSGQGFYGYTF

V: TRBV29-1
size: few
J: TRBJ2-3
D: -
length: 11
DNA: TGCAGCGTTGCCGAGAAGGATACGCAGTATTTT
CDR3: CSVAEKDTQYF

V: TRBV29-1
size: many
J: TRBJ2-7
D: -
length: 14
DNA: TGCAGCGTTCTGGGGACGGCTGTCTCCTACGAGCAGTACTTC
CDR3: CSVLGTAVSYEQYF

V: TRBV7-2
size: -
J: TRBJ1-1
D: -
length: 14
DNA: TGTGCCAGCAGCTTAGATTACAGGAACACTGAAGCTTTCTTT
CDR3: CASSLDYRNTEAFF

V: TRBV28
size: -
J: TRBJ2-1
D: -
length: 16
DNA: TGTGCCAGCAGTCCCGCCCTGGGACTTTTGAACAATGAGCAGTTCTTC
CDR3: CASSPALGLLNNEQFF

V: TRBV6-2/TRBV6-3
size: -
J: TRBJ2-5
D: TRBD2
length: 15
DNA: TGTGCCAGCAGTTACTCTGGACTAGCGATGGAGACCCAGTACTTC
CDR3: CASSYSGLAMETQYF

V: TRBV3-1
size: -
J: TRBJ1-6
D: -
length: 13
DNA: TGTGCCAGCAGCTTAACAGGGAGTTCACCCCTCCACTTT
CDR3: CASSLTGSSPLHF

V: TRBV10-3
size: -
J: TRBJ2-6
D: TRBD1
length: 17
DNA: TGTGCCATCACCGGGACAGGGGGTTCCTCTGGGGCCAACGTCCTGACTTTC
CDR3: CAITGTGGSSGANVLTF

V: TRBV3-1
size: few
J: TRBJ1-2
D: -
length: 13
DNA: TGTGCCAGCAGGGACGGGAGAGAGCGTGGCTACACCTTC
CDR3: CASRDGRERGYTF

V: TRBV24-1
size: few
J: TRBJ2-2
D: TRBD2
length: 17
DNA: TGTGCCACCAGTGATTTTACTAGCGGGAGGGCGTCCGGGGAGCTGTTTTTT
CDR3: CATSDFTSGRASGELFF

V: TRBV3-1
size: few
J: TRBJ1-1
D: -
length: 13
DNA: TGTGCCAGCAGCCAAGGGCCCCGTACTGAAGCTTTCTTT
CDR3: CASSQGPRTEAFF

V: TRBV5-1
size: -
J: TRBJ2-1
D: -
length: 12
DNA: TGCGCCAGCAGCCGTGAGACGGGTGAGCAGTTCTTC
CDR3: CASSRETGEQFF